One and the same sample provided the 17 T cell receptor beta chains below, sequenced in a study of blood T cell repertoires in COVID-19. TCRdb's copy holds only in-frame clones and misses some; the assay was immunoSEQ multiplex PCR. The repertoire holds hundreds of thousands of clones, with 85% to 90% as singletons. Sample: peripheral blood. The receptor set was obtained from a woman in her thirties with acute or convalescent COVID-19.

As DNA, the CDR3 is TGCGCCAGCAGCCGCGAAGGGGGGCGGGGGGCAGCAGATACGCAGTATTTT. It encodes CASSREGGRGAADTQYF. The chain uses TRBV4-1 and TRBJ2-3; 8 bases map to TRBD2. V lost 4 bases, J lost 4 bases, and 13 bases stayed unmatched. The CDR3 is 17 amino acids. CDR1 and CDR2 from the germline V gene are MGHRA and YSYEKL.

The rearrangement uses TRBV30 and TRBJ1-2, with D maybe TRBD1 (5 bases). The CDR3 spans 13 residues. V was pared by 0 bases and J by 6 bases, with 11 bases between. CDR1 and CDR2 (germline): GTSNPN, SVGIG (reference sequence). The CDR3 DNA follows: TGTGCCTGGAGTGTTGGGGCGCAGGATGGCTACACCTTC. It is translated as CAWSVGAQDGYTF.

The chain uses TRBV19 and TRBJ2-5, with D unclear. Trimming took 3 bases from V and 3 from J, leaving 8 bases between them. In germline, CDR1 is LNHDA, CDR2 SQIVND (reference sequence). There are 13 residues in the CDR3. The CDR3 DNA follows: TGTGCCAGTAGTATGAGAGTGGAAGAGACCCAGTACTTC. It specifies CASSMRVEETQYF. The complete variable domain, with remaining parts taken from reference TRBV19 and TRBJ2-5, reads DGGITQSPKYLFRKEGQNVTLSCEQNLNHDAMYWYRQDPGQGLRLIYYSQIVNDFQKGDIAEGYSVSREKKESFPLTVTSAQKNPTAFYLCASSMRVEETQYFGPGTRLLVL.

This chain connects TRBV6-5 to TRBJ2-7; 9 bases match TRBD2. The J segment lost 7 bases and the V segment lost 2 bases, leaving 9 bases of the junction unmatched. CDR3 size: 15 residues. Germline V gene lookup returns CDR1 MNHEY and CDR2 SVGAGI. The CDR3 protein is CASSYEWRGGREQYF. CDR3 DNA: TGTGCCAGCAGTTACGAGTGGCGGGGGGGCCGTGAGCAGTACTTC.

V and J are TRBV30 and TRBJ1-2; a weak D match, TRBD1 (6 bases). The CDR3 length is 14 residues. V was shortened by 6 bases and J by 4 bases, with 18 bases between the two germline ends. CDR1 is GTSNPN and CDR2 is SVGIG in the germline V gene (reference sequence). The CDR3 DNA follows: TGTGCCTGTCAAACCGGGACAATAGGCTATGGCTACACCTTC. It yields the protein CACQTGTIGYGYTF.

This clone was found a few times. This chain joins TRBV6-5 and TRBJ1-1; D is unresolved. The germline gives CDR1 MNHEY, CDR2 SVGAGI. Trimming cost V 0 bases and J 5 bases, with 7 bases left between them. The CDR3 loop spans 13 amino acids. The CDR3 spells CASSYSVRTEAFF. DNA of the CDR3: TGTGCCAGCAGTTACTCCGTTCGGACTGAAGCTTTCTTT.

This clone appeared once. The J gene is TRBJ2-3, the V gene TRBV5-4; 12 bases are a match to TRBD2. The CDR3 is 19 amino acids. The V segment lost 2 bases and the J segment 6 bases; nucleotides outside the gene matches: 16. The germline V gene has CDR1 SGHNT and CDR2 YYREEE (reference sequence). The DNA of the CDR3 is TGTGCCAGCAGCTTCTCGACCGGACTAGCGGGGAAAGGAGAGGATACGCAGTATTTT. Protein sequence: CASSFSTGLAGKGEDTQYF.

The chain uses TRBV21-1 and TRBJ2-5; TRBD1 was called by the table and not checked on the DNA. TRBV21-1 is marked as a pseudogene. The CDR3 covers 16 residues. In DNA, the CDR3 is TGTGCCAGCATGCCCTTTACAGGGGACTGCCAAGAGACCCAGTACTTC. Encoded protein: CASMPFTGDCQETQYF.

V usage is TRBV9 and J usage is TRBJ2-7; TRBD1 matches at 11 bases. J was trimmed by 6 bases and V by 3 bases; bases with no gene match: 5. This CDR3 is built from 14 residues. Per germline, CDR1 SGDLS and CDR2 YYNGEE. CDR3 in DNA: TGTGCCAGCAGCGGACACGGGACAGGGGGCGAGCAGTACTTC. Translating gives CASSGHGTGGEQYF. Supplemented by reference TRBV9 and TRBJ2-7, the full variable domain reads DSGVTQTPKHLITATGQRVTLRCSPRSGDLSVYWYQQSLDQGLQFLIQYYNGEERAKGNILERFSAQQFPDLHSELNLSSLELGDSALYFCASSGHGTGGEQYFGPGTRLTVT.

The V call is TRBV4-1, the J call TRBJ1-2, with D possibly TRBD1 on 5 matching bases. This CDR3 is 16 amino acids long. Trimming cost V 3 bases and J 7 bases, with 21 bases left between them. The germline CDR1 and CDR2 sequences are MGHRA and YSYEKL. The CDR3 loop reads CASSHPPTEQVLGYTF. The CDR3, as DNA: TGCGCCAGCAGCCATCCCCCGACGGAACAGGTTCTTGGCTACACCTTC.

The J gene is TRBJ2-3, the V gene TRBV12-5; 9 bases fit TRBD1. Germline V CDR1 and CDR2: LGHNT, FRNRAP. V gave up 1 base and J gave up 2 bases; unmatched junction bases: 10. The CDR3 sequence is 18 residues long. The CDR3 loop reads CASGLAPRTGAYTDTQYF. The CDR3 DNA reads TGTGCTAGTGGTTTGGCTCCCCGGACAGGGGCGTACACAGATACGCAGTATTTT.

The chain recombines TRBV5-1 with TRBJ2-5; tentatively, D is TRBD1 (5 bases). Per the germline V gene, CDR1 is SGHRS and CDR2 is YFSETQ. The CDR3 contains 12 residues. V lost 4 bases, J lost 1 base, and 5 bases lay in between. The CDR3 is CASSQGQETQYF. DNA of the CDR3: TGCGCCAGCAGCCAGGGCCAAGAGACCCAGTACTTC.

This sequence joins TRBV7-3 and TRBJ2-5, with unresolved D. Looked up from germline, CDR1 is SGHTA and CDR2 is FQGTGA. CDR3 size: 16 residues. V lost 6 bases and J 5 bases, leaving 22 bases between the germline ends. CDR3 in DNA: TGTGCCAGCAGACCTCCCCCGAAGCTTAATCCTGAGACCCAGTACTTC. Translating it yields CASRPPPKLNPETQYF.

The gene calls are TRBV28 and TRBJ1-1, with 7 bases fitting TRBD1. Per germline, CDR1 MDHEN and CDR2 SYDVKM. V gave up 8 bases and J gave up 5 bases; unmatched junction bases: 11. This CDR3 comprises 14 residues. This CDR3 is CASASTTGITEAFF. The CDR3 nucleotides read TGTGCCAGCGCCTCAACGACAGGGATTACTGAAGCTTTCTTT. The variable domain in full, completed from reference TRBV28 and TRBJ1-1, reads DVKVTQSSRYLVKRTGEKVFLECVQDMDHENMFWYRQDPGLGLRLIYFSYDVKMKEKGDIPEGYSVSREKKERFSLILESASTNQTSMYLCASASTTGITEAFFGQGTRLTVV.

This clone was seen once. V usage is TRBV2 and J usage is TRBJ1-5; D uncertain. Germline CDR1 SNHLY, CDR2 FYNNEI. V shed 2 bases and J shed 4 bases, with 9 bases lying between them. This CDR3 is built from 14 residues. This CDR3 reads CASSETTENQPQHF. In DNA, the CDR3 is TGTGCCAGCAGTGAAACTACTGAAAATCAGCCCCAGCATTTT.

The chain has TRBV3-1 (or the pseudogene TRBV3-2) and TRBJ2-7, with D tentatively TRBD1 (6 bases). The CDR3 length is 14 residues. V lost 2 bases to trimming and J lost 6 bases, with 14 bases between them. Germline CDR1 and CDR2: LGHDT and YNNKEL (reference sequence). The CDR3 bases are TGTGCCAGCAGCCAATCGTGGGGGCTCGGCGAGCAGTACTTC. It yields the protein CASSQSWGLGEQYF.

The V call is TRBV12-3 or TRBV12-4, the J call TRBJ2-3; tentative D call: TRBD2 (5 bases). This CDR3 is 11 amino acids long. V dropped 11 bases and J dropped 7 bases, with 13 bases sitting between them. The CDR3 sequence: CAAEVSHTQYF. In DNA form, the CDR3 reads TGTGCCGCGGAGGTTTCCCATACGCAGTATTTT.